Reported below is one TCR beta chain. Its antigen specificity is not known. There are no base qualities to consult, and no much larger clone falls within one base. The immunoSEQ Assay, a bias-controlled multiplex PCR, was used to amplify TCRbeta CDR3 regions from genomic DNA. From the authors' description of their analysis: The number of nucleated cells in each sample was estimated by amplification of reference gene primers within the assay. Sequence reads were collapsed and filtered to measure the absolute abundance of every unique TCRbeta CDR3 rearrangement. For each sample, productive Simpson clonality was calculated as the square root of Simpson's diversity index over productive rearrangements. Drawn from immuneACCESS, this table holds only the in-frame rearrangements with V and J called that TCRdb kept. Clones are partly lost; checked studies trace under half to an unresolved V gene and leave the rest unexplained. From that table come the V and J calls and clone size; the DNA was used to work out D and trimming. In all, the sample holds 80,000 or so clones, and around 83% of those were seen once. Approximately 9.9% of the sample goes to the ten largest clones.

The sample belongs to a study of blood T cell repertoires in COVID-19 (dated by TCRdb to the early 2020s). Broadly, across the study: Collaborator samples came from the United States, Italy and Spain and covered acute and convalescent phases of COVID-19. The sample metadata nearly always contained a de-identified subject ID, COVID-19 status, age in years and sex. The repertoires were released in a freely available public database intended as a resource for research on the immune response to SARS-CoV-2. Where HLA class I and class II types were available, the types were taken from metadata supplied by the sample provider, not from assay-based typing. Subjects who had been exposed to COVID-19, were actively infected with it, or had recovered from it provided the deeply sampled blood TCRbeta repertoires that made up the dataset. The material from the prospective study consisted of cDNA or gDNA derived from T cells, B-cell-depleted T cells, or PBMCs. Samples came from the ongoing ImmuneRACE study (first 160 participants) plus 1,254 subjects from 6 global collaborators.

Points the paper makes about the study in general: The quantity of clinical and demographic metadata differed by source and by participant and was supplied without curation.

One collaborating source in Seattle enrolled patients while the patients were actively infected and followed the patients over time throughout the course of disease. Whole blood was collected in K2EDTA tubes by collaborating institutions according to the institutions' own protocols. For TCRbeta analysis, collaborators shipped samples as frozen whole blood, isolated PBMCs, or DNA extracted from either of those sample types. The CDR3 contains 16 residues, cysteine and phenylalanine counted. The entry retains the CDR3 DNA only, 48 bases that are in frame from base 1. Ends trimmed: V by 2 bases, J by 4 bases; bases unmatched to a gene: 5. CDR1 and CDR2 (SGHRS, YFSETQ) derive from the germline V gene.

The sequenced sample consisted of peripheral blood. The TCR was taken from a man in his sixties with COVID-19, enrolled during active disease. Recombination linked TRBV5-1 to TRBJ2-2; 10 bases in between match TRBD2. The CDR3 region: CASSFSSGSGTGELFF. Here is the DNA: TGCGCCAGCAGCTTTTCTAGCGGGAGCGGCACCGGGGAGCTGTTTTTT.